This TCR beta chain was sequenced during a study of blood T cell repertoires in COVID-19. The trim removed 3 bases at V and 0 bases at J, leaving 3 bases unmatched. Germline CDR1 DFQATT, CDR2 SNEGSKA (reference sequence). This CDR3 is built from 15 residues. How the authors handled the data: Estimates of nucleated cell counts were drawn from the amplification of reference gene primers. Profiling relied on immunoSEQ multiplex PCR, and the TCRdb table lists in-frame clones only, not all of them. V, J and clone size reflect that table, while D and trimming were determined from the DNA. The sample includes 250,000 to 350,000 clones, over 75% seen only once; the top ten take 1% to 1.3%. Recruits, aged roughly 18 to 90 years, lived in 24 US areas. Clinical history as reported by participants underpinned cohort assignment.

The receptor was derived from a woman aged 25 to 39 who had recovered from COVID-19. The sample comprised PBMCs or T cells enriched from blood (not recorded which). The chain couples TRBV20-1 to TRBJ2-7; 12 bases agree with TRBD2. This CDR3 reads CSASGLAGPSYEQYF. CDR3 bases: TGCAGTGCTAGTGGACTAGCGGGGCCCTCCTACGAGCAGTACTTC.